Shown below are 19 T cell receptor beta chains from a single sample sequenced in a study of blood T cell repertoires in COVID-19. Data came from immunoSEQ multiplex PCR; TCRdb stores just in-frame clones and leaves some out. There are 150,000 to 200,000 clones in the sample; around 83% occur only once, and approximately 19% lies in the top ten. The sequenced sample was peripheral blood. These TCRs come from a woman in her 70s who had recovered from COVID-19.

Many counts were recorded for this clone. This chain links TRBV7-9 with TRBJ2-2; tentative D call: TRBD1 (5 bases). Germline CDR1 is SEHNR and CDR2 is FQNEAQ (reference sequence). The CDR3 is 12 amino acids. With 5 bases removed from V and 7 bases from J, the gap between germline ends came to 8 bases. The CDR3 loop is CASSPQGGELFF. The CDR3 bases are TGTGCCAGCAGCCCCCAGGGCGGGGAGCTGTTTTTT.

The chain recombines TRBV3-1 (or the pseudogene TRBV3-2) with TRBJ2-4, with unresolved D. The V end was cut by 3 bases, the J end by 1 base, with 10 bases between. The length of the CDR3 is 15 residues. Germline CDR1 LGHDT, CDR2 YNNKEL (reference sequence). CDR3 region: CASSQAPGAKNIQYF. CDR3 nucleotides: TGTGCCAGCAGCCAGGCCCCCGGGGCCAAAAACATTCAGTACTTC.

CDR3 DNA sequence: TGTGCCAGCTCACCGGGGGGGGGAGCGGCTGAAAAACTGTTTTTT. It codes for CASSPGGGAAEKLFF. The rearrangement links TRBV18 to TRBJ1-4, with D possibly being TRBD1 (5 bases). Germline V gene sequence: CDR1 KGHSH, CDR2 LQKENI. Trimming removed 3 bases from V and 7 bases from J, with 15 bases in between. The CDR3 runs 15 residues.

The CDR3 region is CASSPDRGSPLHF. In DNA form, the CDR3 reads TGTGCCAGCAGCCCCGACAGAGGCTCACCCCTCCACTTT. V gene TRBV28 combines with J gene TRBJ1-6; possible D gene TRBD1, 5 bases. The CDR3 is made up of 13 amino acids. Per the germline V gene, CDR1 is MDHEN and CDR2 is SYDVKM. The germline V and J ends were trimmed by 6 bases and 10 bases, with 13 bases remaining between them.

V usage is TRBV5-1 and J usage is TRBJ2-5, with 7 bases identical to TRBD2. The V gene's germline CDR1 is SGHRS and CDR2 YFSETQ. There are 15 residues in the CDR3. The J segment lost 1 base and the V segment lost 2 bases, leaving 5 bases of the junction unmatched. The CDR3 nucleotides read TGCGCCAGCAGCTTCCTAGCGGCCCCCCAAGAGACCCAGTACTTC. Translating gives CASSFLAAPQETQYF.

This clone came up a few times. The chain has TRBV21-1 and TRBJ2-2; no check of the table's D call, TRBD2, against the DNA was made. TRBV21-1 is flagged as a pseudogene. The length of the CDR3 is 15 residues. The CDR3 DNA follows: TGTGCCAGCGCCCCGGGGTGGGTATACACCGGGGAGCTGTTTTTT. Encoded protein: CASAPGWVYTGELFF.

The sample holds a few counts of this clone. Here the CDR3 reads CASSKAGGRPYEQYF. CDR3 nucleotide sequence: TGTGCCAGCAGCAAAGCGGGGGGACGGCCATACGAGCAGTACTTC. V is TRBV6-6 and J is TRBJ2-7; 9 nucleotides align to TRBD2. This CDR3 has 15 residues. The germline gives CDR1 MNHNY, CDR2 SVGAGI (reference sequence). V lost 6 bases and J lost 4; bases outside the gene matches: 10.

J is TRBJ2-5 and V is TRBV4-2; 8 nucleotides agree with TRBD2. From germline, CDR1 is LGHNA and CDR2 YNFKEQ. V lost 4 bases and J lost 5; bases outside the gene matches: 12. This CDR3 is 16 amino acids long. The CDR3 region is CASSPSPGSGAETQYF. DNA of the CDR3: TGTGCCAGCAGCCCCTCCCCCGGTAGCGGGGCGGAGACCCAGTACTTC.

The chain has TRBV9 and TRBJ2-5, with 8 bases matching TRBD1. There are 18 residues in the CDR3. Germline V gene lookup returns CDR1 SGDLS and CDR2 YYNGEE. The V and J ends lost 4 bases and 2 bases, in that order; junction bases with no gene match: 16. CDR3 sequence (DNA): TGTGCCAGCAGCAGGCCAGGGGGCCAAGGGAGGTTTCAAGAGACCCAGTACTTC. It yields the protein CASSRPGGQGRFQETQYF.

This clone has a handful of counts. The CDR3 sequence: CASSQTGGMVVLTF. CDR3 in DNA: TGTGCCAGCAGCCAGACAGGGGGTATGGTCGTCCTGACTTTC. V usage is TRBV6-2 or TRBV6-3 and J usage is TRBJ2-6; TRBD1 agrees at 9 bases. Germline V lookup: CDR1 MNHEY, CDR2 SVGEGT. Trimming removed 6 bases from V and 12 bases from J; junction bases left unmatched: 9. The CDR3 runs to 14 residues.

The chain has TRBV27 and TRBJ2-5, with TRBD1 as a possible D gene (5 bases). Trimming removed 6 bases from V and 1 base from J, with 12 bases in between. From germline, CDR1 is MNHEY and CDR2 SMNVEV (reference sequence). The CDR3 covers 14 residues. This CDR3 is CASSPGSPQETQYF. The CDR3 DNA follows: TGTGCCAGCAGCCCAGGGTCGCCCCAAGAGACCCAGTACTTC.

The rearrangement uses TRBV11-2 and TRBJ1-5; TRBD1 is a possible D gene (6 bases). The V gene lost 5 bases and the J gene lost 9 bases, with 17 bases spanning the gap. The CDR3 is 14 residues long. The germline gives CDR1 SGHAT, CDR2 FQNNGV. CDR3 nucleotide sequence: TGTGCCAGCAGCCTACAGGGAGATGAGGGGCCCCAGCATTTT. Its protein is CASSLQGDEGPQHF.

This clone was picked up a small number of times. The rearrangement links TRBV4-3 to TRBJ2-1, with D tentatively TRBD1 (6 bases). The CDR3 is made up of 13 amino acids. From germline, CDR1 is LGHNA and CDR2 YSLEER. V shed 3 bases and J shed 9 bases, with 12 bases lying between them. As DNA, the CDR3 is TGCGCCAGCAGCCAGGGGGCCACCCCTGAGCAGTTCTTC. Its translation: CASSQGATPEQFF.

The chain carries TRBV5-4 and TRBJ2-1; maybe TRBD2 (6 bases). Germline V gene sequence: CDR1 SGHNT, CDR2 YYREEE (reference sequence). CDR3 length: 13 amino acids. V gave up 4 bases and J gave up 7 bases, with 12 bases separating them. This CDR3 reads CASSPYAGNEQFF. The CDR3 DNA sequence: TGTGCCAGCAGCCCCTATGCGGGGAATGAGCAGTTCTTC.

The chain uses TRBV30 and TRBJ1-1, with 11 bases aligning to TRBD1. Germline V gene sequence: CDR1 GTSNPN, CDR2 SVGIG (reference sequence). J lost 2 bases, V lost 8 bases, and 10 bases had no gene match. The CDR3 length is 15 residues. The CDR3: CAGWRGQGGNTEAFF. CDR3 nucleotides: TGTGCCGGTTGGCGGGGACAGGGGGGAAACACTGAAGCTTTCTTT.

The genes are TRBV2 and TRBJ1-1; no firm D call. Germline values: CDR1 SNHLY, CDR2 FYNNEI. This CDR3 comprises 12 residues. V was trimmed by 8 bases and J by 0 bases, leaving 7 bases between them. The CDR3, as DNA: TGTGCCAGCCGCTACTTGAACACTGAAGCTTTCTTT. It is translated as CASRYLNTEAFF.

This clone has just one count. V gene TRBV10-3 combines with J gene TRBJ2-1; 15 nucleotides match TRBD2. V trimming: 3 bases; J trimming: 4 bases; junction bases outside the gene matches: 4. The CDR3 spans 17 residues. Germline values: CDR1 ENHRY, CDR2 SYGVKD. DNA of the CDR3: TGTGCCATCAGTGACCACGGACTAGCGGGGGGGTACAATGAGCAGTTCTTC. It codes for CAISDHGLAGGYNEQFF.

V is TRBV27 and J is TRBJ2-2; no clear D. Germline lookup yields CDR1 MNHEY and CDR2 SMNVEV (reference sequence). CDR3 length equals 15 residues. V was clipped by 6 bases and J by 3 bases, with 14 bases between them. The CDR3 loop is CASRPNSYYTGELFF. As DNA, the CDR3 is TGTGCCAGCAGGCCAAACTCTTATTACACCGGGGAGCTGTTTTTT.

The J gene is TRBJ2-1, the V gene TRBV19; 8 bases agree with TRBD2. CDR3 size: 15 residues. Germline V gene lookup returns CDR1 LNHDA and CDR2 SQIVND (reference sequence). J lost 6 bases, V lost 7 bases, and 11 bases had no gene match. Here the CDR3 reads CASTWSGSSGNEQFF. CDR3 DNA: TGTGCCAGTACATGGAGCGGGAGTTCTGGCAATGAGCAGTTCTTC.